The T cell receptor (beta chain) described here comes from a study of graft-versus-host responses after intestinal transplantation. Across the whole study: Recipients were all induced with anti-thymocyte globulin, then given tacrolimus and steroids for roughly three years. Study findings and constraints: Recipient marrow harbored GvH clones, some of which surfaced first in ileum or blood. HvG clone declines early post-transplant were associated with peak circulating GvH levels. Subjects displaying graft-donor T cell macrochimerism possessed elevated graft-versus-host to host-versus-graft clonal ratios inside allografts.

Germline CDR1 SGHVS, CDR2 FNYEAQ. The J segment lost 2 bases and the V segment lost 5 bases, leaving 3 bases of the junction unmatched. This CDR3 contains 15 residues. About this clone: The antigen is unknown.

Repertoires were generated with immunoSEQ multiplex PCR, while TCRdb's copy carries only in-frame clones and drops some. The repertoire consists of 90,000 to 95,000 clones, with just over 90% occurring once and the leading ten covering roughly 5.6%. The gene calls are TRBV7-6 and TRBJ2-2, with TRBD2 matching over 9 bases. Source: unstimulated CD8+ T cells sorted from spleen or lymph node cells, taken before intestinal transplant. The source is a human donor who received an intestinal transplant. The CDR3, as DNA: TGTGCCAGCAGCGTGACTAGCGGAAACACCGGGGAGCTGTTTTTT. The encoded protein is CASSVTSGNTGELFF.